This entry lists 21 T cell receptor beta chains sequenced from one sample in a study of vaccination effects on CD4 cells after COVID-19. Using viral peptide pools, the ViraFEST assay grew out antigen-specific CD4+ T cells prior to sequencing. Culture lasted roughly 9 days before CD4+ T cell isolation. The person was diagnosed with PCR-confirmed SARS-CoV-2 infection between March and December 2020. Two doses of either BNT162b2 or mRNA-1273 were given to each participant. Only in-frame clones appear in the TCRdb table, and some are missing; sequencing was by immunoSEQ multiplex PCR. The sample shows about 18,000 clones, 76% of them seen only once. No antigen is known for these receptors. Sequenced here: CD4+ T cells from PBMCs cultured with SARS-CoV-2 spike peptides, sampled after COVID-19 vaccination. The source is a human donor who had a prior SARS-CoV-2 infection.

The chain combines TRBV5-1 with TRBJ2-5; D perhaps matches TRBD2 (6 bases). Germline lookup yields CDR1 SGHRS and CDR2 YFSETQ. The CDR3 length is 16 residues. The V and J ends lost 4 bases and 4 bases respectively, with 20 bases between them. This CDR3 is CASSPRLARLGETQYF. CDR3 DNA sequence: TGCGCCAGCAGCCCCCGTCTAGCGAGGTTAGGAGAGACCCAGTACTTC.

This clone has a handful of counts. The CDR3 reads CASSSEKGGHYGYTF. CDR3 DNA: TGTGCCAGCAGTTCTGAGAAGGGGGGACACTATGGCTACACCTTC. The V gene is TRBV5-6, the J gene TRBJ1-2; perhaps TRBD1 as D (6 bases). The V gene's germline CDR1 is SGHDT and CDR2 YYEEEE. There are 15 residues in the CDR3. The V and J ends lost 5 bases and 3 bases respectively, with 17 bases between them.

This clone appeared once. The chain uses TRBV7-8 and TRBJ1-5; D gene uncertain. This CDR3 region has 16 residues. The ends were cut back, 1 base at V and 5 bases at J, with 15 bases in the middle. The V gene's germline CDR1 is SGHVS and CDR2 FQNEAQ. In nucleotides, the CDR3 is TGTGCCAGCAGCTTAGAACGTGAAACAACGTATCAGCCCCAGCATTTT. Its protein product is CASSLERETTYQPQHF.

A few counts support this clone. The rearrangement uses TRBV30 and TRBJ1-3; 7 bases match TRBD1. There are 14 residues in the CDR3. In germline, CDR1 is GTSNPN, CDR2 SVGIG (reference sequence). The trim removed 5 bases at V and 0 bases at J, leaving 4 bases unmatched. This CDR3 reads CAWDQGVSGNTIYF. DNA of the CDR3: TGTGCCTGGGACCAGGGGGTCTCTGGAAACACCATATATTTT.

This clone was seen once. The rearrangement joins TRBV4-3 to TRBJ1-6, with 7 positions matching TRBD1. V shed 2 bases, J shed 7 bases, and the junction held 5 bases outside the gene matches. There are 15 residues in the CDR3. From germline, CDR1 is LGHNA and CDR2 YSLEER. CDR3 coding DNA: TGCGCCAGCAGCCAACAACAGGGGCGCAATTCACCCCTCCACTTT. It yields the protein CASSQQQGRNSPLHF.

The genes are TRBV18 and TRBJ1-6; 7 positions agree with TRBD1. The junction had 8 bases not matched to a gene; V was cut back by 5 bases and J by 7 bases. The CDR3 runs 15 residues. Germline values: CDR1 KGHSH, CDR2 LQKENI. CDR3 nucleotide sequence: TGTGCCAGCTCAACAGGACAGGCCGGGAATTCACCCCTCCACTTT. This sequence encodes CASSTGQAGNSPLHF.

J is TRBJ1-2 and V is TRBV19; D remains unclear. The V gene's germline CDR1 is LNHDA and CDR2 SQIVND (reference sequence). The CDR3 extends over 11 amino acids. The V and J ends lost 6 bases and 8 bases respectively, with 10 bases between them. The CDR3 sequence: CASSLNAGYTF. The CDR3 DNA is TGTGCCAGTAGCCTCAACGCGGGCTACACCTTC. The variable domain in full, with the rest retrieved from reference TRBV19 and TRBJ1-2, is DGGITQSPKYLFRKEGQNVTLSCEQNLNHDAMYWYRQDPGQGLRLIYYSQIVNDFQKGDIAEGYSVSREKKESFPLTVTSAQKNPTAFYLCASSLNAGYTFGSGTRLTVV.

The chain couples TRBV4-3 to TRBJ1-5, with D possibly TRBD1 on 5 matching bases. There are 18 residues in the CDR3. Germline V lookup: CDR1 LGHNA, CDR2 YSLEER. The V gene lost 2 bases and the J gene lost 2 bases, with 19 bases spanning the gap. The CDR3 DNA follows: TGCGCCAGCAGCCAATGGTTGAGGAATAGGGGAGGCAATCAGCCCCAGCATTTT. This codes for CASSQWLRNRGGNQPQHF.

This clone is medium-sized. This chain links TRBV6-6 with TRBJ2-7, with 9 positions matching TRBD1. CDR3 length equals 14 residues. V lost 6 bases and J lost 5; bases outside the gene matches: 8. The V gene's germline CDR1 is MNHNY and CDR2 SVGAGI (reference sequence). Here the CDR3 reads CASSMGQGAHEQYF. CDR3 nucleotides: TGTGCCAGCAGCATGGGACAGGGTGCCCACGAGCAGTACTTC.

V is TRBV18 and J is TRBJ2-5, with D possibly TRBD2 on 6 matching bases. Germline CDR1 reads KGHSH; CDR2 reads LQKENI. Trimming left V 3 bases short and J 4 bases short, with 9 bases between. The CDR3 has 13 amino acids. DNA of the CDR3: TGTGCCAGCTCACCGGCGGGGAGAGAGACCCAGTACTTC. It yields the protein CASSPAGRETQYF.

This clone was counted between two and nine times. This rearrangement joins TRBV7-9 to TRBJ2-3, with 8 bases matching TRBD1. The CDR3 loop spans 16 amino acids. V lost 5 bases, J lost 4 bases, and 11 bases stayed unmatched. Germline loops: CDR1 SEHNR, CDR2 FQNEAQ (reference sequence). The CDR3 spells CASSDPIRGRADTQYF. CDR3 DNA sequence: TGTGCCAGCAGCGACCCCATCAGGGGGCGTGCAGATACGCAGTATTTT. Full variable domain (missing parts from reference TRBV7-9 and TRBJ2-3): DTGVSQNPRHKITKRGQNVTFRCDPISEHNRLYWYRQTLGQGPEFLTYFQNEAQLEKSRLLSDRFSAERPKGSFSTLEIQRTEQGDSAMYLCASSDPIRGRADTQYFGPGTRLTVL.

The chain is built from TRBV3-1 (or the pseudogene TRBV3-2) and TRBJ1-6, with D possibly TRBD1 on 5 matching bases. Between the trimmed V and J ends, which lost 3 bases and 9 bases, there was a span of 12 bases. The CDR3 extends over 14 amino acids. Germline lookup yields CDR1 LGHDT and CDR2 YNNKEL (reference sequence). CDR3 sequence: CASSHGATASPLHF. CDR3 sequence (DNA): TGTGCCAGCAGCCATGGGGCGACGGCTTCACCCCTCCACTTT.

The chain uses TRBV5-1 and TRBJ2-2, with D unclear. V lost 0 bases, J lost 6 bases, and 3 bases lay in between. Germline V gives CDR1 SGHRS, CDR2 YFSETQ. The CDR3 is 12 residues long. This CDR3 is CASSLDAGELFF. CDR3 DNA: TGCGCCAGCAGCTTGGATGCCGGGGAGCTGTTTTTT.

This rearrangement joins TRBV28 to TRBJ2-1; D is possibly TRBD1 (6 bases). Germline assignment: CDR1 MDHEN and CDR2 SYDVKM. Trimming removed 4 bases from V and 4 bases from J, with 17 bases in between. This CDR3 is built from 16 residues. The CDR3 DNA sequence: TGTGCCAGCAGTTCCGTCGGACAGCTACTATACAATGAGCAGTTCTTC. This sequence encodes CASSSVGQLLYNEQFF.

V gene TRBV7-9 combines with J gene TRBJ1-3; D is unclear. The CDR3 is 15 amino acids. Trimming pared 2 bases from V and 0 bases from J, leaving 8 bases between. Germline V gene sequence: CDR1 SEHNR, CDR2 FQNEAQ (reference sequence). CDR3 in amino acids: CASSLWSFSGNTIYF. The CDR3 coding sequence is TGTGCCAGCAGCTTATGGTCGTTCTCTGGAAACACCATATATTTT.

This clone showed up just once. The chain joins TRBV5-1 to TRBJ2-1; D not certain. CDR1 and CDR2 from the germline V gene are SGHRS and YFSETQ. V lost 0 bases, J lost 3 bases, and 7 bases lay in between. CDR3 size: 14 residues. The CDR3 bases are TGCGCCAGCAGCTTGGGAGAAATCTACAATGAGCAGTTCTTC. This sequence encodes CASSLGEIYNEQFF.

Only a few counts were recorded for this clone. The DNA for the CDR3 is TGTGCCATCAGTGACCTTTTAAGGGGCGAATACAATGAGCAGTTCTTC. Its protein product is CAISDLLRGEYNEQFF. V usage is TRBV10-3 and J usage is TRBJ2-1, with D tentatively TRBD1 (5 bases). V gave up 3 bases and J gave up 4 bases, with 16 bases separating them. Germline CDR1 ENHRY, CDR2 SYGVKD. The CDR3 has 16 residues.

The chain recombines TRBV6-5 with TRBJ1-5, with 7 bases that match TRBD1. The CDR3 is made up of 15 amino acids. CDR1 and CDR2 (germline): MNHEY, SVGAGI. Germline trimming cut 5 bases from V and 4 bases from J; bases unmatched to any gene: 8. CDR3 region: CASSLGGQLNQPQHF. The CDR3 region has the DNA TGTGCCAGCAGTCTAGGGGGACAGCTAAATCAGCCCCAGCATTTT.

V is TRBV18 and J is TRBJ2-7; D remains ambiguous. Trimming took 5 bases from V and 3 from J, leaving 14 bases between them. The CDR3 runs to 14 residues. From germline, CDR1 is KGHSH and CDR2 LQKENI. Here the CDR3 DNA reads TGTGCCAGCTCAGAGAGCCTGATGGACTACGAGCAGTACTTC. Translation gives CASSESLMDYEQYF.

This sequence joins TRBV3-1 (or the pseudogene TRBV3-2) and TRBJ2-1, with TRBD1 identical over 12 bases. Germline CDR1 and CDR2: LGHDT and YNNKEL (reference sequence). V gave up 6 bases and J gave up 14 bases; unmatched junction bases: 14. CDR3 length equals 15 residues. CDR3 in DNA: TGTGCCAGCAGTCTAAATCCGGGACAGGGGGCGCGTAAGTTCTTC. This encodes CASSLNPGQGARKFF.

This chain joins TRBV15 and TRBJ2-7, with 7 bases fitting TRBD1. The J segment lost 5 bases and the V segment lost 5 bases, leaving 6 bases of the junction unmatched. Germline lookup yields CDR1 LNHNV and CDR2 YYDKDF (reference sequence). The CDR3 consists of 13 residues. The CDR3 reads CATSRNRGDEQYF. The CDR3 DNA follows: TGTGCCACCAGCCGGAACAGGGGTGACGAGCAGTACTTC.